This T cell receptor beta chain was recovered during a study of cytomegalovirus exposure and HLA in healthy donors. Findings of the study overall: Through in vitro validation, three CMV-associated chains were shown to be specific for CMV antigens. Previous analysis showed most TCR beta V segments were productive about 90% or about 30% of the time. The classifier, whose performance was assessed in both the original and validation cohorts, reportedly diagnosed cytomegalovirus status with high specificity and sensitivity.

Concerning this clone: Its target is unknown.

Donors sampled were nominally healthy, though unrecorded immune exposures were likely. Trimming took 4 bases from V and 0 from J; bases not matched to a gene: 12. The length of the CDR3 is 19 residues. The V gene's germline CDR1 is SGHDT and CDR2 YYEEEE. Primers for the PCR totalled 60 Vbeta and 13 Jbeta. Sequencing used immunoSEQ multiplex PCR; TCRdb keeps in-frame clones, though not all of them. In the table there are around 83,000 clones, roughly 78% of which are singletons. Sequenced: PBMCs. This chain links TRBV5-6 with TRBJ1-6, with 8 bases identical to TRBD1. This sequence was found in a male donor in good health and CMV-seropositive. CDR3 sequence: CASSKTSGGANSYNSPLHF. CDR3 DNA sequence: TGTGCCAGCAGCAAGACTTCAGGGGGCGCGAACTCCTATAATTCACCCCTCCACTTT.